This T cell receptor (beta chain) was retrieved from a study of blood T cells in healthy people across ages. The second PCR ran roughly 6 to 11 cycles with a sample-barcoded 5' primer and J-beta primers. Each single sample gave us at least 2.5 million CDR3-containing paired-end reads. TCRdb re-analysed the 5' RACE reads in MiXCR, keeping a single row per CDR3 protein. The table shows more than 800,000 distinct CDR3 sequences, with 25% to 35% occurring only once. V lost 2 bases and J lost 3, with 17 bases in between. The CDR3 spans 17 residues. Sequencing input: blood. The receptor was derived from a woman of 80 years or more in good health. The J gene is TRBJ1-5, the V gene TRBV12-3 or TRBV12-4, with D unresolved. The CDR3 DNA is TGTGCCAGCAGTTTATTTGGGGTAGGAGGGAACAATCAGCCCCAGCATTTT. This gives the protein CASSLFGVGGNNQPQHF.